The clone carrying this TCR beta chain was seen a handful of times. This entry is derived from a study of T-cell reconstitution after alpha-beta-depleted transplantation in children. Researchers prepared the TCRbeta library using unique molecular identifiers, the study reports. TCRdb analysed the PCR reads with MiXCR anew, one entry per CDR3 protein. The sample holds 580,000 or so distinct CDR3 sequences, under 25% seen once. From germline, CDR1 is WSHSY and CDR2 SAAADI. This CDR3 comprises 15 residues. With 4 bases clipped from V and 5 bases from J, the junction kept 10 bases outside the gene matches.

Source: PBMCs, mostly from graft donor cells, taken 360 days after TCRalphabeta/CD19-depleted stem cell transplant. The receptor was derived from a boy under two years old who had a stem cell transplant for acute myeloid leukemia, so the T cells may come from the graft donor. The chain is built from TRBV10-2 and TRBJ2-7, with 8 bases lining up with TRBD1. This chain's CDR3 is CASSGNPGGLNEQYF. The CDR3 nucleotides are TGCGCCAGCAGTGGAAACCCAGGGGGCTTAAACGAGCAGTACTTC.